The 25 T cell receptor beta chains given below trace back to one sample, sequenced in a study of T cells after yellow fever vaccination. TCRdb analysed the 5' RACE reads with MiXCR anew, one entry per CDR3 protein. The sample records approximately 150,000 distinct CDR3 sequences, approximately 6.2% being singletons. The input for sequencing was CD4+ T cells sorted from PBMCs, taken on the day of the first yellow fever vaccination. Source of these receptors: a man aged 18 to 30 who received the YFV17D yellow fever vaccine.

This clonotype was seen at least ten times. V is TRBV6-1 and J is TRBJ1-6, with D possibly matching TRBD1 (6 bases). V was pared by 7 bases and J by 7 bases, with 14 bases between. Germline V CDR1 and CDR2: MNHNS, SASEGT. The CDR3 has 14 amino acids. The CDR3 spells CASTPDRLNSPLHF. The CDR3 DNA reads TGTGCCAGCACCCCCGACAGGTTGAATTCACCCCTCCACTTT.

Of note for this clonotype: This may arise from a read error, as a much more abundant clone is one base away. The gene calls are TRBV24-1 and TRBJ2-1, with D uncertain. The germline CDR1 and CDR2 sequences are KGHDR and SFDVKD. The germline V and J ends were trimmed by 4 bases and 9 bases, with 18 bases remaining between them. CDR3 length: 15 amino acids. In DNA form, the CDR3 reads TGTGCCACCAGTGACCGGTCGGTCCTAGGTGGTGAGCAGTTCTTC. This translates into CATSDRSVLGGEQFF.

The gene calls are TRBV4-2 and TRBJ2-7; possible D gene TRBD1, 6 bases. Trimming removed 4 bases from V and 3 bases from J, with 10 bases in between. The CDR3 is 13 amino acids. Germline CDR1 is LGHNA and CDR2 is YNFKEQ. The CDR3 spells CASSPRDIYEQYF. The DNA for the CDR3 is TGTGCCAGCAGCCCCCGGGACATCTACGAGCAGTACTTC.

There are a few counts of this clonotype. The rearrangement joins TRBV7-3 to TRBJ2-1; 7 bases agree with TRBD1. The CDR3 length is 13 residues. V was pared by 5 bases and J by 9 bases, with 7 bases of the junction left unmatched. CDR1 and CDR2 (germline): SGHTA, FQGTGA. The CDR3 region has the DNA TGTGCCAGCAGCGCCACGACAGGGCCTGAGCAGTTCTTC. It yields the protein CASSATTGPEQFF.

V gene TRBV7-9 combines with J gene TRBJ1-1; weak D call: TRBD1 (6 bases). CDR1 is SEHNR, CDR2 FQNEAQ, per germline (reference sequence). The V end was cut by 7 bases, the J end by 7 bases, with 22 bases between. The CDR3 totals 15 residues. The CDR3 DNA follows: TGTGCCAGCACGAAATTGGAACAGGGTTGGGATGAAGCTTTCTTT. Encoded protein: CASTKLEQGWDEAFF.

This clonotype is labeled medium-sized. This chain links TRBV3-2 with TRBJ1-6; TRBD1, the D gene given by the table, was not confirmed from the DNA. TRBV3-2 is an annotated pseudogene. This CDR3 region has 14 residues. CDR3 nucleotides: TGTGCCAGCAGCCAGGGGACAGGGGGCTCACCCCTCCACTTT. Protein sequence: CASSQGTGGSPLHF.

The CDR3 sequence: CASMILAGGSDTQYF. The CDR3 DNA sequence: TGCGCCAGCATGATCCTAGCGGGGGGTTCAGATACGCAGTATTTT. This chain joins TRBV5-1 and TRBJ2-3; 11 bases agree with TRBD2. The V gene's germline CDR1 is SGHRS and CDR2 YFSETQ. V shed 6 bases and J 4 bases; nucleotides not matched to a gene: 7. The CDR3 runs to 15 residues.

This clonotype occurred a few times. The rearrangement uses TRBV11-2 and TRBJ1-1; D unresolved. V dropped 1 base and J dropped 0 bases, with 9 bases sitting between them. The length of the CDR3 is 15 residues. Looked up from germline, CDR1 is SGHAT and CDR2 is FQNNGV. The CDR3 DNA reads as TGTGCCAGCAGCTTAGTTCCCTACGTGAACACTGAAGCTTTCTTT. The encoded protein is CASSLVPYVNTEAFF.

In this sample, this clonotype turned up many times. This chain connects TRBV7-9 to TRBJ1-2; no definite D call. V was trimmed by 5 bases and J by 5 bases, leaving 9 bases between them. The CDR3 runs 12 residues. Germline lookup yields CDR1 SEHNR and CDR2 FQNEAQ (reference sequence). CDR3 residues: CASSPDPYGYTF. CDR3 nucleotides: TGTGCCAGCAGCCCGGACCCTTATGGCTACACCTTC.

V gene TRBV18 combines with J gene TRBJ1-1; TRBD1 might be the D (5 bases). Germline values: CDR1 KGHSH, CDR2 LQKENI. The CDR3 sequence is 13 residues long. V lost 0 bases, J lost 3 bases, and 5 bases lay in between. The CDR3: CASSPPGDTEAFF. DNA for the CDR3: TGTGCCAGCTCACCACCGGGGGACACTGAAGCTTTCTTT.

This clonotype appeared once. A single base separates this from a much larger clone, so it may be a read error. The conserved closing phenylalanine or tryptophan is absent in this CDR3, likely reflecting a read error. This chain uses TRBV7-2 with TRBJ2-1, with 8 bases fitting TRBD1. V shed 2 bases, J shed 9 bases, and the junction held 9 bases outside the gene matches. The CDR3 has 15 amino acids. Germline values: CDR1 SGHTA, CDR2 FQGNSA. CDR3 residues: CASSLQGAISGEQFL. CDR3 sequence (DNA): TGTGCCAGCAGCTTACAGGGGGCGATCTCTGGTGAGCAGTTCTTA.

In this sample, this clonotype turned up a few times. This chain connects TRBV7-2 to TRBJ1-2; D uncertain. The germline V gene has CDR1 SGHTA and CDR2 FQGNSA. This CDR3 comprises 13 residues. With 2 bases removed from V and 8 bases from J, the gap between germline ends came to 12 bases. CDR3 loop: CASSLPNTRGYTF. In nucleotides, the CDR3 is TGTGCCAGCAGCTTACCGAATACGCGGGGCTACACCTTC. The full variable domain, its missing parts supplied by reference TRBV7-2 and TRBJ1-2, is GAGVSQSPSNKVTEKGKDVELRCDPISGHTALYWYRQSLGQGLEFLIYFQGNSAPDKSGLPSDRFSAERTGGSVSTLTIQRTQQEDSAVYLCASSLPNTRGYTFGSGTRLTVV.

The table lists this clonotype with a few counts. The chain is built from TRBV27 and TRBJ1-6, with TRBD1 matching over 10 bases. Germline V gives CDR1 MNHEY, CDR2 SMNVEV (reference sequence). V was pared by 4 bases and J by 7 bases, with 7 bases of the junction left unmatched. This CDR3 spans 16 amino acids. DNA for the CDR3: TGTGCCAGCAGTTCTGCCCTGGGACAGGGGAATTCACCCCTCCACTTT. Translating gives CASSSALGQGNSPLHF.

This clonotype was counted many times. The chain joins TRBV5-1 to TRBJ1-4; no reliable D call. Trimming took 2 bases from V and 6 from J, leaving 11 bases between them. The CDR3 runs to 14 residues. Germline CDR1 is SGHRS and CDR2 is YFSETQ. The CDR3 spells CASSLDIGDEKLFF. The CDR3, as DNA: TGCGCCAGCAGCTTAGACATCGGGGATGAAAAACTGTTTTTT.

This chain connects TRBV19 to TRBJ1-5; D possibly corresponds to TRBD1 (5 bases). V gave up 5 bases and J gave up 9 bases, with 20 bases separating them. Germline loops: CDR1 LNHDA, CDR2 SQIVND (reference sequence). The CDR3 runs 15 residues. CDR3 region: CASSATRDGLRPQHF. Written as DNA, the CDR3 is TGTGCCAGTAGTGCCACACGGGACGGCCTTAGGCCCCAGCATTTT.

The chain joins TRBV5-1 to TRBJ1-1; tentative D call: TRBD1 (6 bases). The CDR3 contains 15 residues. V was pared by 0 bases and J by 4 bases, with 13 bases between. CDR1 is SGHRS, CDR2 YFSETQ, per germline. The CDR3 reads CASSLAGGAGTEAFF. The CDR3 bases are TGCGCCAGCAGCTTGGCTGGGGGCGCAGGCACTGAAGCTTTCTTT.

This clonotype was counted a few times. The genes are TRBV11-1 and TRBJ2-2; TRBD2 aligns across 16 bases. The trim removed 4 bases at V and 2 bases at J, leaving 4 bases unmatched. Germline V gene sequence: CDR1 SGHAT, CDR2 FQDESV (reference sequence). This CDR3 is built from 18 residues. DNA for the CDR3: TGTGCCAGCAGCTCCGGGACTAGCGGGGGGGTTAACACCGGGGAGCTGTTTTTT. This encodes CASSSGTSGGVNTGELFF.

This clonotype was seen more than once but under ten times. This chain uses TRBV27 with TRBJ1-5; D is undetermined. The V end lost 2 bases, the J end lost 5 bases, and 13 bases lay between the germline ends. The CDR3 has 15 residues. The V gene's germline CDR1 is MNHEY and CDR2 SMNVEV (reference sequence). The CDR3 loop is CASSLRYRGDQPQHF. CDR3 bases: TGTGCCAGCAGTTTACGATATCGTGGAGATCAGCCCCAGCATTTT.

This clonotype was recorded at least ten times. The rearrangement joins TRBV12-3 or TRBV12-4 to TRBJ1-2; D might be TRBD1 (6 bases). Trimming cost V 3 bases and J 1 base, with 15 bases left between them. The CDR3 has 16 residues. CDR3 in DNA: TGTGCCAGCAGTTTCCCAGACAGGACCCTTAACTATGGCTACACCTTC. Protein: CASSFPDRTLNYGYTF.

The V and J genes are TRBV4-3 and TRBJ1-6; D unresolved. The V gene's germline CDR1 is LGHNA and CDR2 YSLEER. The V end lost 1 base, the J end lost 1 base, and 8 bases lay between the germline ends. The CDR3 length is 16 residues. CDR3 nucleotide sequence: TGCGCCAGCAGCCAAGTCGGAGGATCCTATAATTCACCCCTCCACTTT. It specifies CASSQVGGSYNSPLHF.

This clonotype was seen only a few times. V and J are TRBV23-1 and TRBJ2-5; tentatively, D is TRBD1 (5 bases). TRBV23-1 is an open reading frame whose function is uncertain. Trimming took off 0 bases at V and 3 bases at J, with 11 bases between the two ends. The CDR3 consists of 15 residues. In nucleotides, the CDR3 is TGCGCCAGCAGTCAATCTAAGGGGCCCAAAGAGACCCAGTACTTC. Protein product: CASSQSKGPKETQYF.

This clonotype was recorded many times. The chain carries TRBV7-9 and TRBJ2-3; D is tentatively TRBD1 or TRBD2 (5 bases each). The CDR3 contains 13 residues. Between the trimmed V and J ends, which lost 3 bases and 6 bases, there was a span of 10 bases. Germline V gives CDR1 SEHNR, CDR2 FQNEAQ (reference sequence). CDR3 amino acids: CASSFVGADTQYF. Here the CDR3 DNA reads TGTGCCAGCAGCTTCGTCGGGGCCGATACGCAGTATTTT.

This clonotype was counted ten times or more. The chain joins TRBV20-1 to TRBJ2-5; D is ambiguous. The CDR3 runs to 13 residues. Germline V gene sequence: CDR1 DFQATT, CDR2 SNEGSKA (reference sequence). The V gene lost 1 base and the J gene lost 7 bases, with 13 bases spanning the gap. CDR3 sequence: CSARGPAAWTQYF. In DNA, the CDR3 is TGCAGTGCTAGAGGCCCAGCCGCATGGACCCAGTACTTC.

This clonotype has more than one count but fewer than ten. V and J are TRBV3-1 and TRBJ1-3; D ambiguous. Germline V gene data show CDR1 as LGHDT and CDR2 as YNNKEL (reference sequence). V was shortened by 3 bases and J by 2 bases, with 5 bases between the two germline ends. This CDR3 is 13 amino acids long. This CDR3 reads CASSQAAGNTIYF. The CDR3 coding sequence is TGTGCCAGCAGCCAGGCGGCTGGAAACACCATATATTTT.

Written as DNA, the CDR3 is TGTGCCAGCAAGGGAGGTCCCCGGGGGGGTACGGCCGGCACCGGGGAGCTGTTTTTT. It is translated as CASKGGPRGGTAGTGELFF. The gene calls are TRBV6-1 and TRBJ2-2; TRBD2 matches at 8 bases. This CDR3 is 19 amino acids long. CDR1 is MNHNS, CDR2 SASEGT, per germline. The V segment lost 7 bases and the J segment 4 bases; nucleotides outside the gene matches: 20.